These 18 T cell receptor beta chains were sequenced from one sample in a study of cytomegalovirus exposure and HLA in healthy donors. The PCR made use of 60 Vbeta and 13 Jbeta primers. Assay: immunoSEQ multiplex PCR; the TCRdb copy retains only in-frame clones and omits some. This sample has approximately 160,000 clones, with about three quarters found just once. Sequenced material: PBMCs. The origin of the receptors is a woman aged 40-49 years in good health and CMV-seropositive.

The CDR3 coding sequence is TGTGCCAGCAGCCCGGGTTACTTGGGGACCCAGTACTTC. Its protein product is CASSPGYLGTQYF. V is TRBV9 and J is TRBJ2-5; D is uncertain. Germline V gene lookup returns CDR1 SGDLS and CDR2 YYNGEE. The V gene lost 4 bases and the J gene lost 7 bases, with 14 bases spanning the gap. This CDR3 region has 13 residues.

This chain links TRBV6-5 with TRBJ1-2; TRBD1 might be the D (6 bases). The CDR3 runs 14 residues. V was clipped by 8 bases and J by 2 bases, with 15 bases between them. The germline V gene has CDR1 MNHEY and CDR2 SVGAGI. CDR3 nucleotide sequence: TGTGCCAGCGGGGAGCCCACAGGGAACTATGGCTACACCTTC. Protein product: CASGEPTGNYGYTF.

The chain uses TRBV6-5 and TRBJ1-1, with D perhaps matching TRBD1 (6 bases). From germline, CDR1 is MNHEY and CDR2 SVGAGI. CDR3 length: 16 amino acids. V lost 2 bases to trimming and J lost 5 bases, with 18 bases between them. This CDR3 is CASSYLSGGQVTEAFF. CDR3 DNA: TGTGCCAGCAGTTACCTTTCGGGGGGGCAGGTTACTGAAGCTTTCTTT.

The chain couples TRBV2 to TRBJ2-2; TRBD1 aligns across 7 bases. The CDR3 consists of 14 residues. The germline V gene has CDR1 SNHLY and CDR2 FYNNEI. The V gene end was trimmed by 7 bases and the J gene end by 6 bases; junction bases not matched to a gene: 8. CDR3 coding DNA: TGTGCCAGCATACGGGACAGTTATCCCGGGGAGCTGTTTTTT. This sequence encodes CASIRDSYPGELFF. Combining the CDR3 with reference TRBV2 and TRBJ2-2 gives the whole variable domain EPEVTQTPSHQVTQMGQEVILRCVPISNHLYFYWYRQILGQKVEFLVSFYNNEISEKSEIFDDQFSVERPDGSNFTLKIRSTKLEDSAMYFCASIRDSYPGELFFGEGSRLTVL.

This clone has only one observation. The gene calls are TRBV10-2 and TRBJ2-2; D possibly corresponds to TRBD1 (5 bases). V lost 0 bases to trimming and J lost 0 bases, with 8 bases between them. The CDR3 has 16 residues. CDR1 and CDR2 (germline): WSHSY, SAAADI. The CDR3 reads CASSESQGANTGELFF. The CDR3 DNA reads TGCGCCAGCAGTGAGTCGCAAGGGGCGAACACCGGGGAGCTGTTTTTT.

The chain couples TRBV9 to TRBJ2-3; 9 bases map to TRBD2. Germline loops: CDR1 SGDLS, CDR2 YYNGEE. V was pared by 3 bases and J by 2 bases, with 7 bases of the junction left unmatched. The CDR3 totals 16 residues. The DNA for the CDR3 is TGTGCCAGCAGCGGGGGAGCGGGGGGTTCCACAGATACGCAGTATTTT. Translation gives CASSGGAGGSTDTQYF.

The rearrangement links TRBV21-1 to TRBJ1-5; the table's D gene call, TRBD1, was not cross checked with the DNA. TRBV21-1 corresponds to a pseudogene. This CDR3 spans 14 amino acids. CDR3 coding DNA: TGTGCCAGCCTCACAGATAGGCCCAATCAGCCCCAGCATTTT. Protein product: CASLTDRPNQPQHF.

The genes are TRBV11-2 and TRBJ2-2; D may be TRBD2 (5 bases). This CDR3 spans 16 amino acids. CDR1 and CDR2 from the germline V gene are SGHAT and FQNNGV. The ends were cut back, 8 bases at V and 5 bases at J, with 21 bases in the middle. The CDR3 DNA sequence: TGTGCCAGCGGCTACACCAGTCGCACGGGGACCGGGGAGCTGTTTTTT. Residues: CASGYTSRTGTGELFF.

This chain connects TRBV5-1 to TRBJ2-7, with a tentative D call TRBD2 (6 bases). Germline CDR1 and CDR2: SGHRS and YFSETQ. The CDR3 spans 18 residues. With 2 bases removed from V and 0 bases from J, the gap between germline ends came to 21 bases. The CDR3 nucleotides are TGCGCCAGCAGCTTTGGGACTCTACCTGGAGGGAGCTCCTACGAGCAGTACTTC. Translating gives CASSFGTLPGGSSYEQYF.

This rearrangement joins TRBV7-2 to TRBJ2-3, with D possibly TRBD2 on 5 matching bases. There are 16 residues in the CDR3. Per germline, CDR1 SGHTA and CDR2 FQGNSA. The V and J ends lost 5 bases and 2 bases respectively, with 17 bases between them. CDR3 residues: CASSPSKLRFTDTQYF. The CDR3 DNA follows: TGTGCCAGCAGCCCTAGCAAGCTCAGGTTCACAGATACGCAGTATTTT.

The genes are TRBV30 and TRBJ1-1; 8 nucleotides line up with TRBD1. CDR1 is GTSNPN, CDR2 SVGIG, per germline (reference sequence). This CDR3 has 13 amino acids. Germline trimming cut 2 bases from V and 5 bases from J; bases unmatched to any gene: 4. The CDR3 sequence: CAWSKGQGTEAFF. The CDR3 DNA is TGTGCCTGGAGTAAAGGACAGGGAACTGAAGCTTTCTTT.

This clone has just a few counts. The chain is built from TRBV28 and TRBJ1-5, with a possible D match to TRBD1 (5 bases). Germline loops: CDR1 MDHEN, CDR2 SYDVKM. The CDR3 runs to 15 residues. Trimming took off 8 bases at V and 3 bases at J, with 17 bases between the two ends. CDR3: CASLPGGGNNQPQHF. CDR3 DNA: TGTGCCAGCTTACCCGGGGGGGGGAACAATCAGCCCCAGCATTTT.

The V and J genes are TRBV6-1 and TRBJ1-5; D gene ambiguous. V was cut by 0 bases and J by 3 bases, with 9 bases left in between. The CDR3 runs to 15 residues. Germline V gives CDR1 MNHNS, CDR2 SASEGT. CDR3 loop: CASSEALGYNQPQHF. The CDR3, as DNA: TGTGCCAGCAGTGAAGCGTTGGGCTACAATCAGCCCCAGCATTTT.

This chain links TRBV19 with TRBJ1-1; D perhaps matches TRBD1 (5 bases). Germline lookup yields CDR1 LNHDA and CDR2 SQIVND (reference sequence). The CDR3 totals 12 residues. Trimming took 6 bases from V and 8 from J, leaving 13 bases between them. CDR3 protein: CASRKRGFEAFF. CDR3 nucleotide sequence: TGTGCCAGTAGAAAAAGGGGCTTCGAAGCTTTCTTT.

V is TRBV7-2 and J is TRBJ1-3, with D uncertain. V lost 1 base to trimming and J lost 4 bases, with 17 bases between them. Germline V gene lookup returns CDR1 SGHTA and CDR2 FQGNSA. The CDR3 extends over 17 amino acids. CDR3 sequence: CASSLVSASGAGNTIYF. Written as DNA, the CDR3 is TGTGCCAGCAGCTTAGTTAGTGCGAGTGGAGCAGGAAACACCATATATTTT.

This clone has just a few counts. V is TRBV10-3 and J is TRBJ2-2; the match to TRBD2 covers 12 bases. The CDR3 runs to 20 residues. Germline CDR1 reads ENHRY; CDR2 reads SYGVKD. V trimming: 4 bases; J trimming: 0 bases; junction bases outside the gene matches: 12. CDR3 in amino acids: CAISVSGTSGGTPNTGELFF. The DNA for the CDR3 is TGTGCCATCAGTGTTTCGGGAACTAGCGGGGGGACACCGAACACCGGGGAGCTGTTTTTT.

The chain carries TRBV6-5 and TRBJ1-1; D unresolved. Germline assignment: CDR1 MNHEY and CDR2 SVGAGI. This CDR3 comprises 15 residues. The V end lost 0 bases, the J end lost 0 bases, and 8 bases lay between the germline ends. The CDR3 sequence: CASSYSNTMNTEAFF. The CDR3 DNA follows: TGTGCCAGCAGTTACTCGAACACAATGAACACTGAAGCTTTCTTT.

This clone occurred a few times. The chain carries TRBV5-6 and TRBJ1-2; TRBD1 aligns across 7 bases. This CDR3 comprises 18 residues. Per germline, CDR1 SGHDT and CDR2 YYEEEE. V was clipped by 6 bases and J by 3 bases; unmatched bases: 20. CDR3 nucleotides: TGTGCCAGCACCTCTGTCGGAGGGGGCCGGTTGTTACACTATGGCTACACCTTC. Residues: CASTSVGGGRLLHYGYTF.